Here is one T cell receptor beta chain with its context. Its antigen is currently unknown. The sample is drawn from a study of cytomegalovirus exposure and HLA in healthy donors. On the study more broadly: It was reported in a later analysis that the 120 or so validation repertoires used the same platform as the 550 to 800 first-cohort repertoires.

The method was immunoSEQ multiplex PCR; TCRdb's version includes in-frame clones alone and lacks a portion of them. The sample yields 150,000 to 200,000 clones, about 83% seen once. The CDR3 extends over 17 amino acids. Germline lookup yields CDR1 SGHRS and CDR2 YFSETQ. With 0 bases clipped from V and 3 bases from J, the junction kept 7 bases outside the gene matches. The study's findings and limits: In vitro experiments confirmed that three CMV-associated chains were specific for CMV antigens. There were fewer than 200 TCR beta chains listed as cytomegalovirus-associated.

This sequence was found in a woman between 25 and 40 years old in good health and CMV-seronegative. Source material: PBMCs. The chain has TRBV5-1 and TRBJ2-7; TRBD1 aligns across 12 bases. CDR3 sequence (DNA): TGCGCCAGCAGCTTGGTGGGGGGGACAGGGGGCAACTACGAGCAGTACTTC. It codes for CASSLVGGTGGNYEQYF. Using reference TRBV5-1 and TRBJ2-7 for the parts outside the CDR3, the full variable domain is KAGVTQTPRYLIKTRGQQVTLSCSPISGHRSVSWYQQTPGQGLQFLFEYFSETQRNKGNFPGRFSGRQFSNSRSEMNVSTLELGDSALYLCASSLVGGTGGNYEQYFGPGTRLTVT.